This T cell receptor (beta chain) was profiled in a study of blood T cell repertoires in COVID-19. Study summary: Material from acute and convalescent COVID-19 was sourced from the United States, Italy and Spain.

Per the authors' pipeline: Nucleated cell number was recorded as an estimate derived from reference gene primer amplification. Using immunoSEQ multiplex PCR, the repertoire was profiled, and TCRdb retains in-frame clones only, with some absent. Clone size and the V and J calls come from that table; the DNA yielded D and trimming. The table records about 320,000 clones, about 85% of them present only once. Categorization into cohorts depended on clinical history that participants reported. Germline CDR1 reads SGHAT; CDR2 reads FQNNGV. The V and J ends lost 1 base and 7 bases respectively, with 8 bases between them. The CDR3 runs to 13 residues.

This sequence originates from a woman between 25 and 40 years old who had been exposed to COVID-19. The genes are TRBV11-2 and TRBJ1-5; D is unresolved. The specimen was PBMCs or T cells enriched from blood (not recorded which). The CDR3 coding sequence is TGTGCCAGCAGCTTAGGGTGGAGCCAGCCCCAGCATTTT. Protein product: CASSLGWSQPQHF. Drawing the rest from reference TRBV11-2 and TRBJ1-5, the complete variable domain is EAGVAQSPRYKIIEKRQSVAFWCNPISGHATLYWYQQILGQGPKLLIQFQNNGVVDDSQLPKDRFSAERLKGVDSTLKIQPAKLEDSAVYLCASSLGWSQPQHFGDGTRLSIL.